This is a list of T cell receptor beta chains from one sample in a study of T cell responses to AZD1222 COVID-19 vaccine. Here immunoSEQ multiplex PCR was the method, and the copy in TCRdb shows in-frame clones only, minus some. The sample has approximately 90,000 clones; 90% are singletons. The sample was peripheral blood, taken on day 0 of AZD1222 vaccination. These TCRs come from an adult in good health. Both conserved end residues are part of each CDR3. The D gene is left open where the match is weak. Clone sizes are given selectively: once, few, many, or a class where the clone is expanded.

-	TRBV5-1	TRBJ1-5	-	TGCGCCAGCAGCTTGAGTCCTAGCAATCAGCCCCAGCATTTT	CASSLSPSNQPQHF
TRBD1	TRBV7-9	TRBJ1-3	-	TGTGCCAGCAGCCAGGGACAGGGGGCAGGAAACACCATATATTTT	CASSQGQGAGNTIYF
-	TRBV20-1	TRBJ1-4	-	TGCAGTGCTAGTCCGGCAGGGGTAGGAACTAATGAAAAACTGTTTTTT	CSASPAGVGTNEKLFF
-	TRBV7-8	TRBJ1-6	-	TGTGCCAGCAGCTTAGAGGGCTTGGGAGCACCCCTCCACTTT	CASSLEGLGAPLHF
-	TRBV29-1	TRBJ1-2	-	TGCAGCGCCGGTCGTCGGGGTTCGAATGGCTACACCTTC	CSAGRRGSNGYTF
-	TRBV5-1	TRBJ1-1	-	TGCGCCAGCAACAGTGGGAGAGAAGCTTTCTTT	CASNSGREAFF
TRBD2	TRBV5-1	TRBJ2-1	-	TGCGCCAGCAGCTTCCCTAGCGGGGGAGACAATGAGCAGTTCTTC	CASSFPSGGDNEQFF
TRBD1	TRBV6-9	TRBJ1-1	many	TGTGCCAACCTTCGGACAGGGCGAAACACTGAAGCTTTCTTT	CANLRTGRNTEAFF
TRBD1	TRBV3-1/TRBV3-2	TRBJ2-4	-	TGTGCCAGCAGCCAAGAGCCGGGGACAGCAACCGGCATTCAGTACTTC	CASSQEPGTATGIQYF
-	TRBV3-1/TRBV3-2	TRBJ2-1	-	TGTGCCAGCAGCCAGTCCCGGGGGTGGGACAATGAGCAGTTCTTC	CASSQSRGWDNEQFF
-	TRBV6-5	TRBJ2-1	-	TGTGCCAGCAGTTACGATAATGAGCAGTTCTTC	CASSYDNEQFF
-	TRBV6-5	TRBJ1-4	-	TGTGCCAGCAGTAACGATTGGGGTAGGGAAAAACTGTTTTTT	CASSNDWGREKLFF
-	TRBV6-1	TRBJ1-6	-	TGTGCCAGCAGTGAAGCGCCCCACCGGTTGGGTCTCCACTTT	CASSEAPHRLGLHF
TRBD1	TRBV28	TRBJ2-7	once	TGTGCCACCGGGACAGGCTACGAGCAGTACTTC	CATGTGYEQYF
-	TRBV7-8	TRBJ2-7	few	TGTGCCAGCAGCCCCGGCCCTACCTACGAGCAGTACTTC	CASSPGPTYEQYF
-	TRBV11-2	TRBJ1-3	once	TGTGCCAGCAGCTTAGGACCTGGAAACACCATATATTTT	CASSLGPGNTIYF
-	TRBV6-5	TRBJ1-3	once	TGTGCCAGCAGTTACTCTCTTCGGGGCCCTGGAAACACCATATATTTT	CASSYSLRGPGNTIYF
-	TRBV13	TRBJ2-1	-	TGTGCCAGCAGCTTATTTGAGGTCTCCTACAATGAGCAGTTCTTC	CASSLFEVSYNEQFF
-	TRBV30	TRBJ1-3	-	TGTGCCTGGATGACCTTCAACTCTGGAAACACCATATATTTT	CAWMTFNSGNTIYF
TRBD1	TRBV2	TRBJ1-2	-	TGTGCCAGCAGCGAGGGACAGGGGGCCGGCTACACCTTC	CASSEGQGAGYTF
TRBD1	TRBV11-2	TRBJ1-4	-	TGTGCCAGCAGCCCCGGACAGGGGATTACTAATGAAAAACTGTTTTTT	CASSPGQGITNEKLFF
-	TRBV14	TRBJ1-1	-	TGTGCCAGCAGCCCGGGCCAGCCCATCACTGAAGCTTTCTTT	CASSPGQPITEAFF
-	TRBV11-2	TRBJ1-1	few	TGTGCCAGCAGCCCGGACAGTCTGATGAACACTGAAGCTTTCTTT	CASSPDSLMNTEAFF
TRBD1	TRBV6-5	TRBJ2-7	-	TGTGCCAGCAGTTACCGAGGACAGGGCGATGTCTACTTC	CASSYRGQGDVYF
TRBD1	TRBV6-4	TRBJ2-3	-	TGTGCCAGCATATACCGCCGGGACAGGCGTGTGGATACGCAGTATTTT	CASIYRRDRRVDTQYF
-	TRBV3-1/TRBV3-2	TRBJ1-5	-	TGTGCCAGCAGCCGATCCTCGGGCAATCAGCCCCAGCATTTT	CASSRSSGNQPQHF
TRBD1	TRBV6-5	TRBJ1-1	-	TGTGCCAGCGGACAGGCCGGATTGAACACTGAAGCTTTCTTT	CASGQAGLNTEAFF
TRBD2	TRBV10-3	TRBJ2-7	-	TGTGCCATCAGTGACCCGCTTGAACTAGCGGGAGTACGCGAGCAGTACTTC	CAISDPLELAGVREQYF
TRBD1	TRBV6-5	TRBJ2-1	-	TGTGCCAGCAGATTCCGGACAGGGTGGAATGAGCAGTTCTTC	CASRFRTGWNEQFF
TRBD1	TRBV18	TRBJ1-2	-	TGTGCCAGCTCTGGGACAGACCATGGCTACACCTTC	CASSGTDHGYTF
-	TRBV2	TRBJ1-4	-	TGTGCCAGCGAGCCCTTCGTGGGTAACGAAAAACTGTTTTTT	CASEPFVGNEKLFF
-	TRBV3-1/TRBV3-2	TRBJ1-2	-	TGTGCCAGCAGCCCGCACACTGGACAGCAAGTCTATGGCTACACCTTC	CASSPHTGQQVYGYTF
-	TRBV7-9	TRBJ1-4	-	TGTGCCAGCAGCTTAGCAGGCCCGCCTAATGAAAAACTGTTTTTT	CASSLAGPPNEKLFF
TRBD1	TRBV27	TRBJ1-2	-	TGTGCCAGCAGCACGTGGACAGGGGGCGACGTTAACTATGGCTACACCTTC	CASSTWTGGDVNYGYTF
-	TRBV9	TRBJ2-2	-	TGTGCCAGCAGCGTAGGAGGGGCTAGCACCGGGGAGCTGTTTTTT	CASSVGGASTGELFF
TRBD1	TRBV12-3/TRBV12-4	TRBJ1-2	few	TGTGCCAGCACTACAGGGGGGTATGGCTACACCTTC	CASTTGGYGYTF
-	TRBV30	TRBJ2-5	-	TGTGCCTGGAGTGTAGGGGGTAGCGGGCCCCAAGAGACCCAGTACTTC	CAWSVGGSGPQETQYF
TRBD1	TRBV10-3	TRBJ2-7	once	TGTGCCATCAGGCAACCGGGACAGGGTACCTACGAGCAGTACTTC	CAIRQPGQGTYEQYF
-	TRBV10-2	TRBJ1-1	-	TGCGCCAGCAGTGATCAGGGGCTGGGGGGGAACACTGAAGCTTTCTTT	CASSDQGLGGNTEAFF
TRBD2	TRBV28	TRBJ2-7	-	TGTGCCAGCAGCCTCGGACTAGCGGGAGACGAGCAGTACTTC	CASSLGLAGDEQYF
TRBD1	TRBV5-8	TRBJ1-2	once	TGTGCCAGCGTCACGGGTGGGACAGGGGGATCTCTGAGCGGCTACACCTTC	CASVTGGTGGSLSGYTF
-	TRBV19	TRBJ1-5	-	TGTGCCAGTAGTATAGTAGACAGGCACAATCAGCCCCAGCATTTT	CASSIVDRHNQPQHF
-	TRBV5-1	TRBJ1-1	-	TGCGCCAGCAGCTACGGCGAGAACACTGAAGCTTTCTTT	CASSYGENTEAFF
-	TRBV5-1	TRBJ2-7	once	TGCGCCAGCAGCTTGGCTGGACAGATCTACGAGCAGTACTTC	CASSLAGQIYEQYF
TRBD1	TRBV27	TRBJ1-6	-	TGTGCCAGCAGTTCACCGGGACAGGGCGGTTCACCCCTCCACTTT	CASSSPGQGGSPLHF
-	TRBV18	TRBJ2-5	-	TGTGCCAGCTCACATAATGGGCGAGAGAGGCTACAAGAGACCCAGTACTTC	CASSHNGRERLQETQYF
-	TRBV5-8	TRBJ1-4	-	TGTGCCAGCAGCTTGGGTCCCGGGAGAGACGAAAAACTGTTTTTT	CASSLGPGRDEKLFF
TRBD1	TRBV14	TRBJ1-6	once	TGTGCCAGCAGCCTCTCCCAGGGGGGGCGATATTCACCCCTCCACTTT	CASSLSQGGRYSPLHF
TRBD1	TRBV30	TRBJ1-1	-	TGTGCCTGGAGTGGAGCAGGGGGGAACACTGAAGCTTTCTTT	CAWSGAGGNTEAFF
-	TRBV19	TRBJ1-6	once	TGTGCCAGTAGTATAAACAGGAATTCACCCCTCCACTTT	CASSINRNSPLHF
-	TRBV4-1	TRBJ1-6	-	TGCGCCAGCAGCCAAGATTCACACAACTCAAACTCCTATAATTCACCCCTCCACTTT	CASSQDSHNSNSYNSPLHF
TRBD2	TRBV19	TRBJ2-1	-	TGTGCCAGTAGTATGTCCGCGGGGGGGCCAAATGAGCAGTTCTTC	CASSMSAGGPNEQFF
-	TRBV15	TRBJ2-5	-	TGTGCCACCAGCACGACAGTCACCGGCGGGGAGACCCAGTACTTC	CATSTTVTGGETQYF